These T cell receptor beta chains were read from a single sample in a study of cytomegalovirus exposure and HLA in healthy donors. This table comes from immunoSEQ multiplex PCR, and its TCRdb copy is limited to in-frame clones, with some not included. The table records some 140,000 clones, around nine tenths of them present only once. Sequencing was performed on PBMCs. Receptor source: a woman aged 25 to 39 in good health and CMV-seronegative. Each CDR3 is given with its conserved first and last residue. D genes are given only for firm matches. Rows may omit the clone size; those that give it use once, few, many or a size class.

abundance	v_gene	j_gene	d_gene	CDR3aa	CDR3nt
.	TRBV28	TRBJ1-1	TRBD1	CASSPHDRARAFF	TGTGCCAGCAGTCCCCACGACAGGGCGAGGGCTTTCTTT
.	TRBV27	TRBJ2-3	TRBD2	CASSSGLAGGPADTQYF	TGTGCCAGCAGTTCTGGACTAGCGGGAGGGCCAGCAGATACGCAGTATTTT
.	TRBV7-3	TRBJ2-1	.	CASSFGTPSEQFF	TGTGCCAGCAGCTTCGGGACTCCCAGCGAGCAGTTCTTC
.	TRBV15	TRBJ2-7	.	CATSRDFSSPSYEQYF	TGTGCCACCAGCAGAGATTTTTCTAGTCCTTCATACGAGCAGTACTTC
.	TRBV28	TRBJ2-2	TRBD2	CASSQWWRGLAGRNTGELFF	TGTGCCAGCAGTCAATGGTGGCGGGGACTAGCGGGGAGGAACACCGGGGAGCTGTTTTTT
.	TRBV19	TRBJ2-2	TRBD2	CASSMGGSYTGELFF	TGTGCCAGTAGTATGGGCGGGAGCTACACCGGGGAGCTGTTTTTT
.	TRBV28	TRBJ2-5	TRBD2	CASSPLWTSGSQETQYF	TGTGCCAGCAGTCCTTTATGGACTAGCGGGAGTCAAGAGACCCAGTACTTC
.	TRBV7-9	TRBJ1-2	.	CASSLGGLDGYTF	TGTGCCAGCAGCTTAGGGGGGCTCGATGGCTACACCTTC
.	TRBV19	TRBJ2-1	.	CASSMWGVSQFF	TGTGCCAGTAGTATGTGGGGGGTCTCGCAGTTCTTC
.	TRBV27	TRBJ2-7	TRBD2	CASSSTSGGSGYEQYF	TGTGCCAGCAGTTCCACCTCGGGCGGTAGCGGGTACGAGCAGTACTTC
.	TRBV7-9	TRBJ2-1	.	CASSGEVGRKRNEQFF	TGTGCCAGCAGCGGAGAGGTCGGACGGAAGCGGAATGAGCAGTTCTTC
.	TRBV30	TRBJ1-2	.	CAWGGLVGDTF	TGTGCCTGGGGTGGGCTGGTGGGCGACACCTTC
once	TRBV9	TRBJ1-3	TRBD1	CASSAWDRGFPGNTIYF	TGTGCCAGCAGCGCCTGGGACAGGGGCTTCCCTGGAAACACCATATATTTT
.	TRBV7-9	TRBJ2-7	TRBD1	CSSSLPLRDRVNEQYF	TGTTCCAGCAGCTTACCCCTCCGGGACAGGGTAAACGAGCAGTACTTC
.	TRBV5-5	TRBJ1-6	TRBD1	CASSLGLGQGYSPLHF	TGTGCCAGCAGCTTGGGCCTGGGACAGGGTTATTCACCCCTCCACTTT
.	TRBV4-2	TRBJ2-3	TRBD2	CASSQEPLTSGASDTQYF	TGTGCCAGCAGCCAAGAACCCTTGACTAGCGGGGCTTCAGATACGCAGTATTTT
.	TRBV5-8	TRBJ2-3	.	CASSLVGRMSTDTQYF	TGTGCCAGCAGCTTGGTGGGCAGGATGAGCACAGATACGCAGTATTTT
.	TRBV13	TRBJ1-1	.	CASSLQGKNTEAFF	TGTGCCAGCAGCTTACAGGGGAAGAACACTGAAGCTTTCTTT
.	TRBV30	TRBJ2-1	TRBD2	CASAGLDNEQFF	TGTGCCTCAGCGGGACTAGACAATGAGCAGTTCTTC
.	TRBV7-3	TRBJ2-6	TRBD1	CASSPGTAPYSTINVLTF	TGTGCCAGCAGCCCCGGGACAGCTCCTTATTCGACGATCAACGTCCTGACTTTC
.	TRBV30	TRBJ2-5	.	CAWSVQAQETQYF	TGTGCCTGGAGTGTACAGGCACAAGAGACCCAGTACTTC
.	TRBV7-9	TRBJ2-5	.	CAVPSGQGQETQYF	TGTGCCGTCCCATCCGGGCAGGGCCAAGAGACCCAGTACTTC
.	TRBV27	TRBJ1-2	TRBD1	CASSWLPTGPQGYTF	TGTGCCAGCAGTTGGTTACCGACAGGGCCGCAAGGCTACACCTTC
.	TRBV4-1	TRBJ2-3	.	CASSQDRGSTDTQYF	TGCGCCAGCAGCCAAGATAGGGGAAGCACAGATACGCAGTATTTT
.	TRBV30	TRBJ2-7	TRBD2	CAWSLAGLGYEQYF	TGTGCCTGGAGTTTAGCGGGACTCGGCTACGAGCAGTACTTC
.	TRBV15	TRBJ1-2	TRBD1	CATSRAPTGNYGYTF	TGTGCCACCAGCAGAGCCCCGACAGGGAACTATGGCTACACCTTC
.	TRBV5-4	TRBJ2-2	TRBD2	CASSAGGPRGGELFF	TGTGCCAGTTCAGCGGGGGGGCCTAGGGGCGGGGAGCTGTTTTTT
.	TRBV28	TRBJ1-1	TRBD1	CASREGGQGILNTEAFF	TGTGCCAGCAGAGAGGGGGGACAGGGGATTCTCAACACTGAAGCTTTCTTT
.	TRBV5-5	TRBJ2-7	TRBD1	CASSFSGQPSYEQYF	TGTGCCAGCAGCTTCTCGGGACAGCCCTCCTACGAGCAGTACTTC
.	TRBV2	TRBJ2-1	TRBD1	CASSEGQGGNEQFF	TGTGCCAGCAGCGAGGGACAGGGGGGCAATGAGCAGTTCTTC
.	TRBV7-3	TRBJ1-6	TRBD1	CASSIQGQGSPLHF	TGTGCCAGCAGCATACAGGGGCAGGGTTCACCCCTCCACTTT
once	TRBV27	TRBJ1-1	TRBD1	CASRQGETEAFF	TGTGCCAGCAGACAGGGGGAGACTGAAGCTTTCTTT
.	TRBV19	TRBJ1-2	.	CASSIGLTANYGYTF	TGTGCCAGTAGTATAGGACTGACAGCTAACTATGGCTACACCTTC
.	TRBV7-9	TRBJ1-1	TRBD1	CASSLHGQANTEAFF	TGTGCCAGCAGCCTTCACGGACAGGCGAACACTGAAGCTTTCTTT
few	TRBV4-1	TRBJ1-2	.	CASSPLLWASNYGYTF	TGCGCCAGCAGCCCCCTCCTGTGGGCTTCTAACTATGGCTACACCTTC
.	TRBV28	TRBJ2-5	.	CASSLTSFWETQYF	TGTGCCAGCAGTTTGACTAGTTTCTGGGAGACCCAGTACTTC
.	TRBV29-1	TRBJ1-5	TRBD1	CSVEEGQGFHDQPQHF	TGCAGCGTTGAAGAGGGACAGGGGTTTCACGATCAGCCCCAGCATTTT
.	TRBV7-6	TRBJ1-4	.	CASSLGGRGATNEKLFF	TGTGCCAGCAGCTTAGGCGGCAGGGGTGCGACTAATGAAAAACTGTTTTTT
.	TRBV5-4	TRBJ1-5	.	CASSSGGNQPQHF	TGTGCCAGCAGCTCCGGTGGTAATCAGCCCCAGCATTTT
few	TRBV5-1	TRBJ1-1	TRBD1	CASSPGTVLTEAFF	TGCGCCAGCAGCCCGGGGACAGTGTTGACTGAAGCTTTCTTT
once	TRBV30	TRBJ1-2	TRBD1	CAWSVGQGDGYTF	TGTGCCTGGAGTGTAGGACAGGGTGATGGCTACACCTTC
.	TRBV20-1	TRBJ1-4	.	CSASRGKLFF	TGCAGTGCTAGTCGAGGGAAACTGTTTTTT
.	TRBV30	TRBJ2-7	TRBD2	CAWRRTVAGRSYEQYF	TGTGCCTGGAGAAGAACAGTAGCGGGGCGTTCCTACGAGCAGTACTTC